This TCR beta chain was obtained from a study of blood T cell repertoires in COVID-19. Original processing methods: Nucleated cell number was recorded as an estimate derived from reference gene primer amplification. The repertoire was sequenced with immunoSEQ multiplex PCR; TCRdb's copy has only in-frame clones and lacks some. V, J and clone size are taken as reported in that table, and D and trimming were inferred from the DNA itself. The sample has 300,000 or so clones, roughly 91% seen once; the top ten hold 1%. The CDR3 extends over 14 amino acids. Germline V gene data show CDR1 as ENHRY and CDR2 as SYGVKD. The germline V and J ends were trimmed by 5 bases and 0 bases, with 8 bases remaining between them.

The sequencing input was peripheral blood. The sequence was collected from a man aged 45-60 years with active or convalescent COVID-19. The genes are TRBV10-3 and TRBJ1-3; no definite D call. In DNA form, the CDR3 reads TGTGCCATCAGTCGGGAGAACTCTGGAAACACCATATATTTT. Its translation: CAISRENSGNTIYF.